These 17 T cell receptor beta chains were all obtained from the same sample, sequenced in a study of blood T cells in healthy people across ages. A second PCR of about 7 to 12 cycles used a sample-barcoded 5' primer and a J-beta primer mix. MiXCR, run by TCRdb on the 5' RACE reads, gives a single entry per CDR3 protein. The data hold some 1.7 million distinct CDR3 sequences, with 28% observed a single time. Material for sequencing was blood. The receptors here all came from a woman in her thirties in good health.

This clonotype was observed a handful of times. This chain joins TRBV5-1 and TRBJ2-7, with D maybe TRBD1 (8 bases). The CDR3 is 13 residues long. Trimming cost V 6 bases and J 6 bases, with 16 bases left between them. Germline V gene data show CDR1 as SGHRS and CDR2 as YFSETQ. CDR3 bases: TGCGCCAGCAATAAGGACAGGGAGGGCGAGCAGTACTTC. Residues: CASNKDREGEQYF.

This clonotype showed up just a few times. The CDR3 DNA follows: TGTGCCACCAGCAGAGGGGACAGGGTTTTGGATGAGCAGTTCTTC. Protein sequence: CATSRGDRVLDEQFF. V is TRBV15 and J is TRBJ2-1; 9 bases match TRBD1. V gave up 1 base and J gave up 8 bases; unmatched junction bases: 6. This CDR3 has 15 amino acids. The germline CDR1 and CDR2 sequences are LNHNV and YYDKDF (reference sequence). The full variable domain, in which reference TRBV15 and TRBJ2-1 provide the parts outside the CDR3, is DAMVIQNPRYQVTQFGKPVTLSCSQTLNHNVMYWYQQKSSQAPKLLFHYYDKDFNNEADTPDNFQSRRPNTSFCFLDIRSPGLGDTAMYLCATSRGDRVLDEQFFGPGTRLTVL.

This chain links TRBV3-1 with TRBJ2-7; D is unresolved. V shed 4 bases and J shed 7 bases, with 23 bases lying between them. Germline-derived CDR1 and CDR2 are LGHDT and YNNKEL (reference sequence). The CDR3 is 16 amino acids. CDR3 DNA: TGTGCCAGCAGCCTCCCGACTGCCGCGTCCTACAATGAGCAGTACTTC. It is translated as CASSLPTAASYNEQYF.

The table lists this clonotype with many counts. The chain employs TRBV20-1 and TRBJ1-2; D is possibly TRBD1 (6 bases). Germline CDR1 is DFQATT and CDR2 is SNEGSKA (reference sequence). Trimming took 3 bases from V and 6 from J, leaving 11 bases between them. CDR3 length equals 12 residues. CDR3 coding DNA: TGCAGTGCTAGGGACAGTAGGGATGGCTACACCTTC. It specifies CSARDSRDGYTF.

This clonotype has ten or more counts. The J gene is TRBJ2-7, the V gene TRBV7-2; D gene uncertain. Per the germline V gene, CDR1 is SGHTA and CDR2 is FQGNSA. CDR3 length: 11 residues. V was pared by 8 bases and J by 0 bases, with 5 bases between. For the CDR3, the DNA is TGTGCCAGCGGTCCCTCCTACGAGCAGTACTTC. Translation gives CASGPSYEQYF.

The gene calls are TRBV9 and TRBJ2-3; no clear D gene. In germline, CDR1 is SGDLS, CDR2 YYNGEE. The CDR3 consists of 15 residues. The V and J ends lost 0 bases and 5 bases respectively, with 13 bases between them. CDR3 region: CASSVVSRFGDTQYF. Here the CDR3 DNA reads TGTGCCAGCAGCGTAGTAAGCCGGTTCGGAGATACGCAGTATTTT.

This CDR3 reads CASSHRQGEGYTF. The DNA for the CDR3 is TGTGCCAGCAGTCACCGACAGGGGGAAGGCTACACCTTC. The chain is built from TRBV12-3 or TRBV12-4 and TRBJ1-2, with 9 bases lining up with TRBD1. This CDR3 is 13 amino acids long. J was trimmed by 8 bases and V by 5 bases; bases with no gene match: 6.

The rearrangement joins TRBV12-3 or TRBV12-4 to TRBJ2-3; TRBD2 agrees at 7 bases. V dropped 5 bases and J dropped 13; count of bases not matched to a gene: 21. The CDR3 sequence is 16 residues long. DNA of the CDR3: TGTGCCAGCAGTCTATCTACTAGCGTGAGAGCAGATATGGAGTATTTT. It codes for CASSLSTSVRADMEYF.

This clonotype was detected only a few times. The J gene is TRBJ1-3, the V gene TRBV6-6, with 7 nucleotides matching TRBD1. Germline CDR1 and CDR2: MNHNY and SVGAGI (reference sequence). The CDR3 contains 17 residues. Trimming took 0 bases from V and 2 from J; bases not matched to a gene: 7. The CDR3 nucleotides are TGTGCCAGCAGTTACTCGAGGCAGGGGGGCGCTGGAAACACCATATATTTT. It encodes CASSYSRQGGAGNTIYF.

This chain uses TRBV29-1 with TRBJ2-3; D might be TRBD1 (6 bases). Germline V gives CDR1 SQVTM, CDR2 ANQGSEA. Deletions cut 5 bases from V and 6 bases from J, with 15 bases between. The CDR3 length is 13 residues. DNA for the CDR3: TGCAGCGTTACGGGCCTAGGGGGTGATACGCAGTATTTT. This translates into CSVTGLGGDTQYF.

The genes are TRBV6-1 and TRBJ1-5; D is uncertain. The V end lost 3 bases, the J end lost 6 bases, and 15 bases lay between the germline ends. The CDR3 is 15 amino acids. The V gene's germline CDR1 is MNHNS and CDR2 SASEGT. Here the CDR3 reads CASSEAWGRSQPQHF. The CDR3 DNA reads as TGTGCCAGCAGTGAGGCCTGGGGAAGAAGTCAGCCCCAGCATTTT.

This clonotype was detected only a few times. V usage is TRBV21-1 and J usage is TRBJ2-7. TRBV21-1 is classified as a pseudogene. CDR3 length: 9 amino acids. In DNA, the CDR3 is TGTGCCCCACCGGCCAGGAAGTACTTC. Translated, it gives CAPPARKYF.

This clonotype was counted a few times. Being one base from a much bigger clone, this may be a read error. V is TRBV29-1 and J is TRBJ2-4, with a tentative D call TRBD2 (6 bases). The V gene's germline CDR1 is SQVTM and CDR2 ANQGSEA. The CDR3 runs 15 residues. V lost 3 bases to trimming and J lost 13 bases, with 25 bases between them. CDR3 protein: CSVESSGRGYNEQYF. The DNA of the CDR3 is TGCAGCGTTGAGAGCTCCGGGAGAGGGTACAATGAGCAGTACTTC.

The chain is built from TRBV9 and TRBJ2-7, with D maybe TRBD2 (5 bases). The CDR3 is 15 amino acids. Germline V gene sequence: CDR1 SGDLS, CDR2 YYNGEE. Trimming took off 4 bases at V and 3 bases at J, with 17 bases between the two ends. The CDR3 nucleotides are TGTGCCAGCAGCTACGAATCGGACTCCCGCTACGAGCAGTACTTC. Translation gives CASSYESDSRYEQYF.

The chain couples TRBV4-2 to TRBJ1-2; D ambiguous. CDR1 is LGHNA, CDR2 YNFKEQ, per germline. The CDR3 totals 13 residues. The V end lost 3 bases, the J end lost 5 bases, and 10 bases lay between the germline ends. CDR3 in amino acids: CASSHPGLYGYTF. The CDR3 DNA reads TGTGCCAGCAGCCATCCCGGACTGTATGGCTACACCTTC.

This clonotype was picked up a small number of times. The genes are TRBV7-2 and TRBJ2-1; D is unresolved. With 0 bases removed from V and 5 bases from J, the gap between germline ends came to 14 bases. The CDR3 is 16 amino acids. Germline CDR1 is SGHTA and CDR2 is FQGNSA. The DNA of the CDR3 is TGTGCCAGCAGCTTAGCGTCATCGGGTTTTGACAATGAGCAGTTCTTC. It is translated as CASSLASSGFDNEQFF.

This clonotype appeared a few times. The chain links TRBV7-2 to TRBJ2-7, with TRBD2 as a possible D gene (6 bases). The CDR3 has 14 amino acids. Germline CDR1 reads SGHTA; CDR2 reads FQGNSA. V was clipped by 5 bases and J by 3 bases, with 14 bases between them. The CDR3 protein is CASSAGLASYEQYF. CDR3 nucleotides: TGTGCCAGCAGCGCGGGACTTGCAAGCTACGAGCAGTACTTC.